The 25 T cell receptor beta chains given below trace back to one sample, sequenced in a study of shared clonotypes between healthy human individuals. Repertoires were generated with immunoSEQ multiplex PCR, while TCRdb's copy carries only in-frame clones and drops some. The data contain approximately 600,000 clones, around 95% of them singletons. The naive CD8 population came from CD45RO-negative cells selected for CCR7, without terminally differentiated effector memory CD45RA+ cells. The sample comprised naive CD8+ T cells sorted from blood. These receptor sequences come from a woman in her thirties in good health.

In its sample, this clone was seen once. The chain has TRBV7-9 and TRBJ2-7; 7 bases match TRBD1. CDR3 length: 15 amino acids. Looked up from germline, CDR1 is SEHNR and CDR2 is FQNEAQ (reference sequence). V shed 5 bases, J shed 5 bases, and the junction held 12 bases outside the gene matches. CDR3 DNA: TGTGCCAGCAGCCCTCTCGACAGGGCAGTAAACGAGCAGTACTTC. Translation: CASSPLDRAVNEQYF. Full variable domain (rest looked up from reference TRBV7-9 and TRBJ2-7): DTGVSQNPRHKITKRGQNVTFRCDPISEHNRLYWYRQTLGQGPEFLTYFQNEAQLEKSRLLSDRFSAERPKGSFSTLEIQRTEQGDSAMYLCASSPLDRAVNEQYFGPGTRLTVT.

This chain connects TRBV25-1 to TRBJ2-1; D perhaps matches TRBD1 (7 bases). V dropped 7 bases and J dropped 8 bases, with 24 bases sitting between them. The CDR3 has 16 amino acids. Per germline, CDR1 MGHDK and CDR2 SYGVNS. CDR3 amino acids: CASNLGGSFLADEQFF. CDR3 sequence (DNA): TGTGCCAGCAATTTAGGGGGCTCATTTTTAGCGGATGAGCAGTTCTTC.

V is TRBV28 and J is TRBJ2-3; 12 bases are a match to TRBD2. Germline loops: CDR1 MDHEN, CDR2 SYDVKM. V gave up 3 bases and J gave up 0 bases; unmatched junction bases: 4. The CDR3 is made up of 17 amino acids. The CDR3 DNA is TGTGCCAGCAGTTTTGGGACTAGCGGGCAAAGCACAGATACGCAGTATTTT. Protein: CASSFGTSGQSTDTQYF. Based on the CDR3 plus reference TRBV28 and TRBJ2-3, the full variable domain is DVKVTQSSRYLVKRTGEKVFLECVQDMDHENMFWYRQDPGLGLRLIYFSYDVKMKEKGDIPEGYSVSREKKERFSLILESASTNQTSMYLCASSFGTSGQSTDTQYFGPGTRLTVL.

This clone has a single count. This rearrangement joins TRBV19 to TRBJ1-5, with TRBD1 as a possible D gene (6 bases). V was clipped by 4 bases and J by 4 bases, with 17 bases between them. CDR1 and CDR2 from the germline V gene are LNHDA and SQIVND (reference sequence). This CDR3 spans 16 amino acids. The CDR3 DNA follows: TGTGCCAGTAGTAGAGACAGGACGGTGGGTAATCAGCCCCAGCATTTT. As protein: CASSRDRTVGNQPQHF.

The chain has TRBV9 and TRBJ2-1; D perhaps matches TRBD2 (6 bases). Germline values: CDR1 SGDLS, CDR2 YYNGEE. The ends were cut back, 4 bases at V and 9 bases at J, with 20 bases in the middle. The CDR3 contains 15 residues. The CDR3 reads CASSPRTNPAAEQFF. The DNA of the CDR3 is TGTGCCAGCAGCCCGCGGACTAATCCCGCTGCTGAGCAGTTCTTC.

The V gene is TRBV6-1, the J gene TRBJ1-5, with 7 bases fitting TRBD1. J was trimmed by 4 bases and V by 4 bases; bases with no gene match: 16. The CDR3 has 18 residues. CDR1 and CDR2 from the germline V gene are MNHNS and SASEGT. CDR3 amino acids: CASSAKATPGQPNQPQHF. The CDR3 nucleotides are TGTGCCAGCAGTGCAAAAGCTACCCCGGGACAGCCGAATCAGCCCCAGCATTTT.

In the case of this clone: Additional DNA sequences in this sample encode the identical CDR3. The chain links TRBV19 to TRBJ2-7; D remains unclear. Germline CDR1 reads LNHDA; CDR2 reads SQIVND (reference sequence). Trimming took 6 bases from V and 0 from J, leaving 12 bases between them. The CDR3 sequence is 14 residues long. CDR3 DNA sequence: TGTGCCAGTAGCCCGGGTCCTGACTCCTACGAGCAGTACTTC. Translated: CASSPGPDSYEQYF.

The rearrangement links TRBV7-6 to TRBJ2-3; D possibly corresponds to TRBD2 (6 bases). The CDR3 consists of 17 residues. CDR1 SGHVS and CDR2 FNYEAQ come from the germline V gene. The ends were cut back, 5 bases at V and 4 bases at J, with 22 bases in the middle. CDR3 region: CASSTPISGPPADTQYF. The CDR3 nucleotides read TGTGCCAGCAGCACCCCGATTAGCGGACCACCCGCAGATACGCAGTATTTT.

On this clone itself: At the DNA level, this CDR3 is encoded by other sequences in the same sample as well. This chain connects TRBV25-1 to TRBJ2-1; D gene uncertain. V was shortened by 3 bases and J by 4 bases, with 7 bases between the two germline ends. The CDR3 is made up of 13 amino acids. Looked up from germline, CDR1 is MGHDK and CDR2 is SYGVNS. CDR3 in amino acids: CASSESGYNEQFF. In DNA, the CDR3 is TGTGCCAGCAGTGAGTCCGGGTACAATGAGCAGTTCTTC.

The chain links TRBV5-5 to TRBJ1-1; 7 nucleotides line up with TRBD1. V lost 4 bases to trimming and J lost 0 bases; unmatched junction nucleotides: 9. Germline-derived CDR1 and CDR2 are SGHKS and YYEKEE (reference sequence). This CDR3 is 16 amino acids long. CDR3 protein: CASSPWLQGMNTEAFF. CDR3 DNA sequence: TGTGCCAGCAGCCCGTGGTTACAGGGGATGAACACTGAAGCTTTCTTT.

The gene calls are TRBV27 and TRBJ2-7; the match to TRBD1 covers 9 bases. With V trimmed by 5 bases and J by 3 bases, 8 bases remained unmatched. The CDR3 is made up of 15 amino acids. Per the germline V gene, CDR1 is MNHEY and CDR2 is SMNVEV (reference sequence). CDR3 bases: TGTGCCAGCAGTCCCTCGGGACAGGGACGCTACGAGCAGTACTTC. Protein sequence: CASSPSGQGRYEQYF.

The gene calls are TRBV15 and TRBJ2-3, with 7 bases identical to TRBD2. V shed 0 bases, J shed 6 bases, and the junction held 9 bases outside the gene matches. The germline V gene encodes CDR1 LNHNV and CDR2 YYDKDF (reference sequence). The CDR3 is made up of 16 amino acids. CDR3 in DNA: TGTGCCACCAGCAGAGATGGGGGGGGAGTATGGGATACGCAGTATTTT. Translating it yields CATSRDGGGVWDTQYF.

The rearrangement joins TRBV7-8 to TRBJ2-4; 10 bases are a match to TRBD2. Germline V gene data show CDR1 as SGHVS and CDR2 as FQNEAQ. Unmatched junction bases numbered 10, after V lost 3 bases and J lost 8 bases. The CDR3 covers 16 residues. The CDR3 coding sequence is TGTGCCAGCAGCTTCTGGACTAGCGGTTCCGATGACATTCAGTACTTC. Protein product: CASSFWTSGSDDIQYF.

V usage is TRBV21-1 and J usage is TRBJ1-2. TRBV21-1 is recorded as a pseudogene. There are 14 residues in the CDR3. CDR3 DNA: TGTGCCAGCAGCAGACGGGACGGTTCCTATGGCTACACCTTC. Residues: CASSRRDGSYGYTF.

This clone was detected once. The V gene is TRBV2, the J gene TRBJ2-7; 8 bases match TRBD1. The CDR3 loop spans 15 amino acids. The germline V gene encodes CDR1 SNHLY and CDR2 FYNNEI. Trimming removed 6 bases from V and 2 bases from J; junction bases left unmatched: 9. Here the CDR3 reads CASRESTGAPYEQYF. The CDR3 coding sequence is TGTGCCAGCAGGGAATCGACAGGGGCCCCCTACGAGCAGTACTTC.

Here the CDR3 reads CATTPSRGVNTEAFF. In DNA, the CDR3 is TGCGCCACCACCCCTTCGAGGGGGGTGAACACTGAAGCTTTCTTT. The V call is TRBV4-1, the J call TRBJ1-1, with D possibly matching TRBD1 (6 bases). CDR3 length: 15 residues. Germline lookup yields CDR1 MGHRA and CDR2 YSYEKL. V shed 10 bases and J shed 0 bases, with 18 bases lying between them.

The gene calls are TRBV2 and TRBJ2-4, with D possibly TRBD2 on 5 matching bases. Germline assignment: CDR1 SNHLY and CDR2 FYNNEI. The CDR3 has 16 residues. V dropped 3 bases and J dropped 6 bases, with 18 bases sitting between them. The CDR3: CASSDQWVLRGNIQYF. The CDR3 DNA follows: TGTGCCAGCAGTGATCAATGGGTCCTCCGGGGAAACATTCAGTACTTC.

With respect to this clone: Within the sample, other DNA sequences also encode this same CDR3. The chain uses TRBV28 and TRBJ2-7; D is unresolved. Trimming removed 3 bases at V and 2 bases at J, with 8 bases between. This CDR3 has 13 residues. Germline V lookup: CDR1 MDHEN, CDR2 SYDVKM. The CDR3 nucleotides are TGTGCCAGCAGTTTCCCTGGGACCTACGAGCAGTACTTC. Translated, it gives CASSFPGTYEQYF.

The gene calls are TRBV19 and TRBJ1-1; D is perhaps TRBD1 (5 bases). Trimming removed 6 bases from V and 3 bases from J, with 17 bases in between. CDR3 length equals 15 residues. CDR1 is LNHDA and CDR2 is SQIVND in the germline V gene (reference sequence). The DNA for the CDR3 is TGTGCCAGTAGGGCCGGATGGGGCCTTGACACTGAAGCTTTCTTT. Its translation is CASRAGWGLDTEAFF.

CDR3 loop: CATSGRTSGTDTQYF. DNA for the CDR3: TGTGCCACCAGCGGACGGACTAGCGGCACAGATACGCAGTATTTT. V and J are TRBV15 and TRBJ2-3; 9 nucleotides line up with TRBD2. This CDR3 is 15 amino acids long. The germline V gene encodes CDR1 LNHNV and CDR2 YYDKDF (reference sequence). With 5 bases clipped from V and 1 base from J, the junction kept 4 bases outside the gene matches.

This clone was seen only once. The V call is TRBV28, the J call TRBJ1-1, with TRBD1 matching over 7 bases. V lost 1 base and J lost 7; bases outside the gene matches: 15. The CDR3 runs to 17 residues. Looked up from germline, CDR1 is MDHEN and CDR2 is SYDVKM. The CDR3 DNA follows: TGTGCCAGCAGTTTATATACTCCGGAGGGGGCTAGGGGTGAAGCTTTCTTT. Translating it yields CASSLYTPEGARGEAFF.

This rearrangement joins TRBV28 to TRBJ2-5, with TRBD2 matching over 8 bases. V dropped 7 bases and J dropped 4; count of bases not matched to a gene: 11. Per the germline V gene, CDR1 is MDHEN and CDR2 is SYDVKM. The CDR3 has 15 amino acids. The chain's CDR3 is CASTPRGGQVETQYF. The CDR3 DNA reads as TGTGCCAGCACTCCCCGGGGGGGCCAAGTAGAGACCCAGTACTTC.

The rearrangement joins TRBV19 to TRBJ2-1; 10 bases agree with TRBD2. CDR1 and CDR2 from the germline V gene are LNHDA and SQIVND (reference sequence). The junction had 8 bases not matched to a gene; V was cut back by 0 bases and J by 6 bases. The CDR3 spans 17 residues. The CDR3 DNA sequence: TGTGCCAGTAGTATAGACGGAAGCGGGAGGGGCCTCAATGAGCAGTTCTTC. Translation gives CASSIDGSGRGLNEQFF.

This chain uses TRBV5-4 with TRBJ1-1; no clear D. The V end was cut by 4 bases, the J end by 6 bases, with 10 bases between. The CDR3 runs to 12 residues. In germline, CDR1 is SGHNT, CDR2 YYREEE (reference sequence). CDR3: CASSTDMAEAFF. The CDR3 coding sequence is TGTGCCAGCAGCACCGACATGGCTGAAGCTTTCTTT.

This chain uses TRBV13 with TRBJ2-7; D tentatively fits TRBD1 or TRBD2 (5 bases each). The CDR3 has 15 amino acids. Germline V lookup: CDR1 PRHDT, CDR2 FYEKMQ (reference sequence). Trimming stripped 5 bases from V and 2 bases from J, with 16 bases between. The CDR3 DNA is TGTGCCAGCAGCCCGGCAGGGAGCCGGACCTACGAGCAGTACTTC. This codes for CASSPAGSRTYEQYF. The full variable domain, in which reference TRBV13 and TRBJ2-7 provide the parts outside the CDR3, is AAGVIQSPRHLIKEKRETATLKCYPIPRHDTVYWYQQGPGQDPQFLISFYEKMQSDKGSIPDRFSAQQFSDYHSELNMSSLELGDSALYFCASSPAGSRTYEQYFGPGTRLTVT.